This T cell receptor beta chain originates from a study of T cells in tuberculosis. Study context: T cells were selected with CD1B tetramers loaded with glucose monomycolate.

Remarks on this clone: Its antigen is as yet unknown.

Study-wide findings and caveats: Active tuberculosis cases were adults; controls were adolescents.

Time point described: new active TB diagnosis, blood taken before or within 7 days of starting treatment. Each patient had positive sputum smear microscopy and/or positive culture. The CDR3 is 15 amino acids. Germline V gene data show CDR1 as LGHNT and CDR2 as FRNRAP. V gave up 6 bases and J gave up 0 bases, with 14 bases separating them. Assay used: immunoSEQ multiplex PCR; TCRdb lists only in-frame clones, some missing. The sample includes around 49,000 clones, over 90% of them seen just once. The chain recombines TRBV12-5 with TRBJ1-1, with D perhaps TRBD1 (6 bases). Sequencing was performed on PBMCs, taken at tuberculosis diagnosis. The source is an adult with tuberculosis. DNA of the CDR3: TGTGCTAGTGGGACTAAGGACAGCATGAACACTGAAGCTTTCTTT. Its protein is CASGTKDSMNTEAFF.